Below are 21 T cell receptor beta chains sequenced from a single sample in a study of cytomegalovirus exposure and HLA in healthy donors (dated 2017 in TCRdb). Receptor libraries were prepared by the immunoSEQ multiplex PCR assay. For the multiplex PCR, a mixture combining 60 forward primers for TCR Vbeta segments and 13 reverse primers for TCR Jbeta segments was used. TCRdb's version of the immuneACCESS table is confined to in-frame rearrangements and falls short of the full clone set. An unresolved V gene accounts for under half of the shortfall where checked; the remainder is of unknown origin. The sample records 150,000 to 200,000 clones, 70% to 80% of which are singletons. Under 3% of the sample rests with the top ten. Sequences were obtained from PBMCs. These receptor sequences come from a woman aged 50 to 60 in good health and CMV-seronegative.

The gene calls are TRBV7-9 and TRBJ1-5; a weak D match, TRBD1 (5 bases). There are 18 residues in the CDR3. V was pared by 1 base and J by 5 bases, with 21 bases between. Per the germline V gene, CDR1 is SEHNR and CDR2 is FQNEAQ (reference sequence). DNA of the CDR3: TGTGCCAGCAGCTTAGAGGGGCGCGGTGTGCTCACCGATCAGCCCCAGCATTTT. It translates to CASSLEGRGVLTDQPQHF.

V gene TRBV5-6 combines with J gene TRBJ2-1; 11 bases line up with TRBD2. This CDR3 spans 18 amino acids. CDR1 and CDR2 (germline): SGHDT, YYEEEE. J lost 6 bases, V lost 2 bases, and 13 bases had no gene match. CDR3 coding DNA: TGTGCCAGCAGCTTTAATAGCGGGGGGGTCTCGGTTAGCAATGAGCAGTTCTTC. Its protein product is CASSFNSGGVSVSNEQFF.

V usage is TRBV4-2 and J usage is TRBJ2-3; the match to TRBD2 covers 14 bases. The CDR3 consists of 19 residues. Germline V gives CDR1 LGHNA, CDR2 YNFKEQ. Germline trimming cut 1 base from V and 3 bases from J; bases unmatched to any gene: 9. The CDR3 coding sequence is TGTGCCAGCAGCCAAGCCGGGACTAGCGGGAGAGGGGGAACAGATACGCAGTATTTT. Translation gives CASSQAGTSGRGGTDTQYF.

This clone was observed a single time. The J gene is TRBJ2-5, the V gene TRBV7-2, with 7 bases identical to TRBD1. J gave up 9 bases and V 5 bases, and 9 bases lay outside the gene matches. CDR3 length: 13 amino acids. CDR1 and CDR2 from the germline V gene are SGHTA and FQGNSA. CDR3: CASSAGTDGAQYF. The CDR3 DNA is TGTGCCAGCAGCGCTGGGACAGATGGGGCCCAGTACTTC.

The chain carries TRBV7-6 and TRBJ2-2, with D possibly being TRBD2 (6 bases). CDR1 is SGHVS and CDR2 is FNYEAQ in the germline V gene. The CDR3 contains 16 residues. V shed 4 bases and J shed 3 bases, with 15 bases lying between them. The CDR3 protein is CASSYRGIADTGELFF. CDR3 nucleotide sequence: TGTGCCAGCAGCTACCGGGGGATAGCGGACACCGGGGAGCTGTTTTTT.

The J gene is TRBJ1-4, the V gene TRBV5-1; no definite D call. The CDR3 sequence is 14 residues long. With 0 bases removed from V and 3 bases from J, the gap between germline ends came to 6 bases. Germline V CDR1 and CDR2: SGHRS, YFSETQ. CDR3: CASSLGGSNEKLFF. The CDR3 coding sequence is TGCGCCAGCAGCTTGGGAGGGTCTAATGAAAAACTGTTTTTT.

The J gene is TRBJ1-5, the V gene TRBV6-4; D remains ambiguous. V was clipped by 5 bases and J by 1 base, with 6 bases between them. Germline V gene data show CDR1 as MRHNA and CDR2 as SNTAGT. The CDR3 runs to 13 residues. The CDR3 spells CASSTESNQPQHF. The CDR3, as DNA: TGTGCCAGCAGTACAGAGAGCAATCAGCCCCAGCATTTT.

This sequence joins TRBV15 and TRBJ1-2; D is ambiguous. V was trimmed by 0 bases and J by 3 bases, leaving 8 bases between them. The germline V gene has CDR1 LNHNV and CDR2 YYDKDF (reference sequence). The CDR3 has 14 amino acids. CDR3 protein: CATSRDLADYGYTF. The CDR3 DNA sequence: TGTGCCACCAGCAGAGATCTGGCGGACTATGGCTACACCTTC.

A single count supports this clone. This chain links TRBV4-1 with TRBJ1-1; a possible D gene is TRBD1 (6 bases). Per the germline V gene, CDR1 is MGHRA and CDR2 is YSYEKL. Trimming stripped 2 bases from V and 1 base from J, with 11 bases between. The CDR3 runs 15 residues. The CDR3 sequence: CASSQPPRGNTEAFF. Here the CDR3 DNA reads TGCGCCAGCAGCCAACCGCCCAGGGGGAACACTGAAGCTTTCTTT.

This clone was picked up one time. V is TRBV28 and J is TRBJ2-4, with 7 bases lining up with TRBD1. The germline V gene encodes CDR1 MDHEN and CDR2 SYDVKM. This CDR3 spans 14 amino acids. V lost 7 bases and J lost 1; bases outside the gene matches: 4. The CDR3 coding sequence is TGTGCCAGCAACCAGGGACAGGCCAAAAACATTCAGTACTTC. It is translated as CASNQGQAKNIQYF. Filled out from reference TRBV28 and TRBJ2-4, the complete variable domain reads DVKVTQSSRYLVKRTGEKVFLECVQDMDHENMFWYRQDPGLGLRLIYFSYDVKMKEKGDIPEGYSVSREKKERFSLILESASTNQTSMYLCASNQGQAKNIQYFGAGTRLSVL.

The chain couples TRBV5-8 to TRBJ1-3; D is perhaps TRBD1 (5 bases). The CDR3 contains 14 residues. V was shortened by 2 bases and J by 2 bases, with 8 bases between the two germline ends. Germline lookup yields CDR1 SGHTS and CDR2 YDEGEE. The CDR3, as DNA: TGTGCCAGCAGCTTTGGGGGGGCTGGAAACACCATATATTTT. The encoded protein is CASSFGGAGNTIYF.

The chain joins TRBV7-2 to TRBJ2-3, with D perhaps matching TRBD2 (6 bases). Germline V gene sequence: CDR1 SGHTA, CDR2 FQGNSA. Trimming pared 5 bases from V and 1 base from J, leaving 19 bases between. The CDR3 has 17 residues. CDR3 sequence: CASSLGTPGGGTDTQYF. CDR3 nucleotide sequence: TGTGCCAGCAGCCTAGGGACGCCTGGAGGGGGCACAGATACGCAGTATTTT.

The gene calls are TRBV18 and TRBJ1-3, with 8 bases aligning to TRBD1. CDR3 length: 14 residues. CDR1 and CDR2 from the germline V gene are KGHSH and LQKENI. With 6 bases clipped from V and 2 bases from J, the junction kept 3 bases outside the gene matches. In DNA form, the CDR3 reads TGTGCCAGCTCTACAGGGGGGCCTGGAAACACCATATATTTT. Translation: CASSTGGPGNTIYF.

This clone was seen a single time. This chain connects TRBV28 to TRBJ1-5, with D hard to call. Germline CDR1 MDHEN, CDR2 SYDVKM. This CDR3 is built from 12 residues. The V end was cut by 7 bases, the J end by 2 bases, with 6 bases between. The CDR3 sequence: CASTRGNQPQHF. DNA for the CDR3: TGTGCCAGCACGAGGGGCAATCAGCCCCAGCATTTT. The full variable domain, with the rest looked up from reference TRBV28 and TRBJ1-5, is DVKVTQSSRYLVKRTGEKVFLECVQDMDHENMFWYRQDPGLGLRLIYFSYDVKMKEKGDIPEGYSVSREKKERFSLILESASTNQTSMYLCASTRGNQPQHFGDGTRLSIL.

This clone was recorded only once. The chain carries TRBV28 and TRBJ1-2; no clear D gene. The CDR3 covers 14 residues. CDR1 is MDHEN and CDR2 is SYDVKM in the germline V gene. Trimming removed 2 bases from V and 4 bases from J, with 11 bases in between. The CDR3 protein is CASSLVDPGYGYTF. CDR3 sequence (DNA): TGTGCCAGCAGTTTAGTAGATCCGGGCTATGGCTACACCTTC.

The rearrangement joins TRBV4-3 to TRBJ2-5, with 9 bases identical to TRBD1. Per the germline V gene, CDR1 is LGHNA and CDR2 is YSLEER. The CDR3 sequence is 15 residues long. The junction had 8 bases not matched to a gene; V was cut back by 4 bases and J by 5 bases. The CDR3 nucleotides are TGCGCCAGCAGCCCCCATACAGGGGGCGGCGAGACCCAGTACTTC. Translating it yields CASSPHTGGGETQYF.

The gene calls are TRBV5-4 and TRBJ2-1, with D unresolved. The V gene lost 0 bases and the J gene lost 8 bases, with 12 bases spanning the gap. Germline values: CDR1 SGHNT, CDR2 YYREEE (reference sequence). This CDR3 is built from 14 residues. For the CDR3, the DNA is TGTGCCAGCAGCTTGGGCCGCCGGAGCCATGAGCAGTTCTTC. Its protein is CASSLGRRSHEQFF. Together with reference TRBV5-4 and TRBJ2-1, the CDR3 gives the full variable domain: ETGVTQSPTHLIKTRGQQVTLRCSSQSGHNTVSWYQQALGQGPQFIFQYYREEENGRGNFPPRFSGLQFPNYSSELNVNALELDDSALYLCASSLGRRSHEQFFGPGTRLTVL.

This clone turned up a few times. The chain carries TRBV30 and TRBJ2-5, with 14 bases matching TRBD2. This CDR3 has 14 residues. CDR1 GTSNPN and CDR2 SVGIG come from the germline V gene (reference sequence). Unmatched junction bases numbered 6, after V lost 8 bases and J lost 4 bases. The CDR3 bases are TGTGCCCTCCGACTAGCGGGGGGGGTAGAGACCCAGTACTTC. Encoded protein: CALRLAGGVETQYF.

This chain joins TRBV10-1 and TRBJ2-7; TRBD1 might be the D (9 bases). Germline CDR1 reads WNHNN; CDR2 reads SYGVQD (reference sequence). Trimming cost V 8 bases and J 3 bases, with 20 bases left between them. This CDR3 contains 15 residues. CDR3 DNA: TGCGCCAGCCCCGGGGGGGGACAGGGTTTCTACGAGCAGTACTTC. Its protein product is CASPGGGQGFYEQYF.

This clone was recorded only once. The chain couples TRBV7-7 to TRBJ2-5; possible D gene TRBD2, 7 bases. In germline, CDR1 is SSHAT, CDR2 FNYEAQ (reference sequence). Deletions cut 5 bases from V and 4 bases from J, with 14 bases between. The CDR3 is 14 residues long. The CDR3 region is CASSPGGRGETQYF. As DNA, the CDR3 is TGTGCCAGCAGCCCGGGGGGCCGGGGAGAGACCCAGTACTTC.

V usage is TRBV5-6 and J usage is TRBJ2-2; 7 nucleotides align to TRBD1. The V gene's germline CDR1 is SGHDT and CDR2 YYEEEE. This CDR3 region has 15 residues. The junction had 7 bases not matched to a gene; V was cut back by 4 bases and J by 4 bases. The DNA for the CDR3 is TGTGCCAGCAGCCAACCGGGACAGCCCACCGGGGAGCTGTTTTTT. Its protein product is CASSQPGQPTGELFF.